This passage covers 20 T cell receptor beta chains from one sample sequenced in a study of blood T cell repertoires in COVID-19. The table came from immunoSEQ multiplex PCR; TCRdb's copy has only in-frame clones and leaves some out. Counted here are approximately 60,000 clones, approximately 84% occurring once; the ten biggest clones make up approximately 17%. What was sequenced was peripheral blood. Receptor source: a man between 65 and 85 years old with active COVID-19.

DNA for the CDR3: TGTGCCAGCAGCCAAAGAACGGGAGGGCCGGCCACGCAGTATTTT. Translation gives CASSQRTGGPATQYF. V is TRBV3-1 (or the pseudogene TRBV3-2) and J is TRBJ2-3, with 8 nucleotides matching TRBD2. The ends lost 2 bases at V and 9 bases at J; junction bases unmatched: 10. Germline V CDR1 and CDR2: LGHDT, YNNKEL (reference sequence). CDR3 length: 15 amino acids.

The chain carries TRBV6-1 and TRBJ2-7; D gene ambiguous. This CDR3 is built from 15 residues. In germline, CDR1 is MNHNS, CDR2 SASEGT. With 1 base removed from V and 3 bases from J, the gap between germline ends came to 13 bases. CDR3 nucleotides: TGTGCCAGCAGTGAAGGGTACTCCCAACTCTACGAGCAGTACTTC. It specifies CASSEGYSQLYEQYF.

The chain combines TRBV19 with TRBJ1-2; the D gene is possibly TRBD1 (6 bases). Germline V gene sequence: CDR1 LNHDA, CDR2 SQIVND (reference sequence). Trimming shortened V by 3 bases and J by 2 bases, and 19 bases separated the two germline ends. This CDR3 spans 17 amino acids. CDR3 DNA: TGTGCCAGTAGTATCCCCCATCGCATACAGGGAAACTATGGCTACACCTTC. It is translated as CASSIPHRIQGNYGYTF.

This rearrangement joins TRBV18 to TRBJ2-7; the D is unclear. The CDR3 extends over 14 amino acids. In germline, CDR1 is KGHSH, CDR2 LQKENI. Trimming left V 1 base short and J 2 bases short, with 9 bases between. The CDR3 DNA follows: TGTGCCAGCTCACCACTCGCTAATACCTACGAGCAGTACTTC. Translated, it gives CASSPLANTYEQYF.

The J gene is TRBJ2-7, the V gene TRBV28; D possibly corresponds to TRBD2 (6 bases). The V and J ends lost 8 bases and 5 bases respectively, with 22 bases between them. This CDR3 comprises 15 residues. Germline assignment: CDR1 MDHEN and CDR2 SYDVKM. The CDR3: CASSTLGGSSHEQYF. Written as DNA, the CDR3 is TGTGCCAGCTCCACTTTAGGAGGGAGTTCCCACGAGCAGTACTTC.

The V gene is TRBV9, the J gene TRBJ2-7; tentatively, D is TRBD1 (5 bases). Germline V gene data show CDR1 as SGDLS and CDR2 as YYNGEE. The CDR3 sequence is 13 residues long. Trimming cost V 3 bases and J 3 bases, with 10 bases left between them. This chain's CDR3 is CASSAQGRYEQYF. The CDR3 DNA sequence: TGTGCCAGCAGCGCTCAGGGCCGCTACGAGCAGTACTTC.

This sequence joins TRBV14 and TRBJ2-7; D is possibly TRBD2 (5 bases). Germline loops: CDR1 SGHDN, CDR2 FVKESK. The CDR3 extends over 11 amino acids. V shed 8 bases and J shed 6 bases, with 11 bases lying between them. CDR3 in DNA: TGTGCCAGCTCCACTAGTAGCGAGCAGTACTTC. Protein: CASSTSSEQYF.

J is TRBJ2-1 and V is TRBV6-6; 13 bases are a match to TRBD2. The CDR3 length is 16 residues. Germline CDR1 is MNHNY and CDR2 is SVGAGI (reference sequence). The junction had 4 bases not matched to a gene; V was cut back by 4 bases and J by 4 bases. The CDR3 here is CASSSPGLAGYNEQFF. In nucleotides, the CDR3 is TGTGCCAGCAGTTCACCGGGACTAGCGGGGTACAATGAGCAGTTCTTC.

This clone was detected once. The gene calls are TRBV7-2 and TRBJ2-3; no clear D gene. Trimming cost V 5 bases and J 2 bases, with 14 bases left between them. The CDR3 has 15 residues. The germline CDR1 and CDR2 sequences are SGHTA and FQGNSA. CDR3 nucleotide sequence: TGTGCCAGCAGCGGGCAGGCTTCAACCACAGATACGCAGTATTTT. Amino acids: CASSGQASTTDTQYF.

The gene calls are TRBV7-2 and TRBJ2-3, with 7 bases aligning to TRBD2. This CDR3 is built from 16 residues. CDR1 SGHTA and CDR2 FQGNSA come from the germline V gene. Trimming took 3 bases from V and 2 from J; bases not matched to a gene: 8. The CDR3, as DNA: TGTGCCAGCAGCTTTCCCCGAGCGGGGAACACAGATACGCAGTATTTT. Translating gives CASSFPRAGNTDTQYF.

As DNA, the CDR3 is TGTGCCAGCAGCAGGAGGGGGCACGGTGAAAAACTGTTTTTT. This translates into CASSRRGHGEKLFF. The chain has TRBV5-4 and TRBJ1-4, with 7 bases that match TRBD1. The germline CDR1 and CDR2 sequences are SGHNT and YYREEE (reference sequence). The CDR3 spans 14 residues. V trimming: 4 bases; J trimming: 7 bases; junction bases outside the gene matches: 7.

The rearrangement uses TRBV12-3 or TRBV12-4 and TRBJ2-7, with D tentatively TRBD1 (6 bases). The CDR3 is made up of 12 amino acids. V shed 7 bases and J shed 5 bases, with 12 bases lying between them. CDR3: CASTVGGNEQYF. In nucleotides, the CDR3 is TGTGCCAGCACCGTAGGGGGTAACGAGCAGTACTTC.

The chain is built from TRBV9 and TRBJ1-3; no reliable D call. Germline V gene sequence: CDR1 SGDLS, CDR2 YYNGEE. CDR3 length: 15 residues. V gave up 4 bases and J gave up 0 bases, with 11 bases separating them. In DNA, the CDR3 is TGTGCCAGCAGCCCCCCCGGAGCCTCTGGAAACACCATATATTTT. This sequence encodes CASSPPGASGNTIYF.

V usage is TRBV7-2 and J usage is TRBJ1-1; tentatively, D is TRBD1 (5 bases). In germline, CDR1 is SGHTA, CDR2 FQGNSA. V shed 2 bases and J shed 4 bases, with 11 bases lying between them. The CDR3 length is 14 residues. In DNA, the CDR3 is TGTGCCAGCAGCTTATGGGGGGGGGTCACTGAAGCTTTCTTT. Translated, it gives CASSLWGGVTEAFF.

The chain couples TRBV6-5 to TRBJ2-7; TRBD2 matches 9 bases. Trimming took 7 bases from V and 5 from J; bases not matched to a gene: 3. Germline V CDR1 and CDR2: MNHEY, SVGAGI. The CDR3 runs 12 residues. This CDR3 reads CASTSSGNEQYF. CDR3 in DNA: TGTGCCAGCACCTCTAGCGGGAACGAGCAGTACTTC.

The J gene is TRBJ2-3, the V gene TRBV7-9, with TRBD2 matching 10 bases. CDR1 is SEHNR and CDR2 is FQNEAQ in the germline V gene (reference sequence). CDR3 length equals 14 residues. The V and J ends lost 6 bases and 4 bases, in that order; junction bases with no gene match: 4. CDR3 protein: CASRASGSADTQYF. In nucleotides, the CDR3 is TGTGCCAGCAGGGCTAGCGGGAGTGCAGATACGCAGTATTTT.

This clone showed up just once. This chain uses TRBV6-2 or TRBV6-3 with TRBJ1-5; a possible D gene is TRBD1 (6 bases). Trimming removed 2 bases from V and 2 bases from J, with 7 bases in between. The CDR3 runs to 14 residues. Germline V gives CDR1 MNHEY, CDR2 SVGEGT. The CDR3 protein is CASSYAGGNQPQHF. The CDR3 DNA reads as TGTGCCAGCAGTTACGCAGGGGGCAATCAGCCCCAGCATTTT.

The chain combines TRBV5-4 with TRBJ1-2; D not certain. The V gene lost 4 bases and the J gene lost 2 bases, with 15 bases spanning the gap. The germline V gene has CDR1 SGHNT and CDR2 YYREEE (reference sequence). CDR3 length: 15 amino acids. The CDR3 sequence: CASSPQSTGNYGYTF. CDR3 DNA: TGTGCCAGCAGCCCGCAATCGACGGGAAACTATGGCTACACCTTC.

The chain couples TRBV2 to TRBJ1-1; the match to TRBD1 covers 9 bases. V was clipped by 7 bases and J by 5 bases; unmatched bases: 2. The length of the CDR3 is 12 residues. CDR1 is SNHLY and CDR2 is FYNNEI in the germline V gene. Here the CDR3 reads CASNRGRTEAFF. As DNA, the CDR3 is TGTGCCAGCAACAGGGGGCGGACTGAAGCTTTCTTT.

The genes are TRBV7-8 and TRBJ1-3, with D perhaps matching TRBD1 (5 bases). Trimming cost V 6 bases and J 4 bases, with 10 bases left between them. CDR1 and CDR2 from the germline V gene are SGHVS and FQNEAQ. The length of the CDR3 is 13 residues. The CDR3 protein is CASRWGGGNTIYF. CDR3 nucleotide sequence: TGTGCCAGCAGATGGGGGGGAGGAAACACCATATATTTT.